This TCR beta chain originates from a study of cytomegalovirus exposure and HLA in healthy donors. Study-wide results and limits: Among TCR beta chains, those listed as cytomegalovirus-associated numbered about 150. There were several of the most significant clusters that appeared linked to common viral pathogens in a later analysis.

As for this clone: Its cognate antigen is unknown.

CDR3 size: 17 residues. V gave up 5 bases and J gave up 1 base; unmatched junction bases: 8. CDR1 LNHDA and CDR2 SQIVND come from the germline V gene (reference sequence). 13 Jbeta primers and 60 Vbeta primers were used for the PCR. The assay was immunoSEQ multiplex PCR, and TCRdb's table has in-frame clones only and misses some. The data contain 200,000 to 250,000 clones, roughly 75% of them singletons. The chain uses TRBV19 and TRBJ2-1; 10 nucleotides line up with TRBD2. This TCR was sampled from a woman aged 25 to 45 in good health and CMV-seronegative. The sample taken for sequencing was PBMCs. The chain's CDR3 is CASSPRLAGASYNEQFF. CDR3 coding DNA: TGTGCCAGTAGTCCAAGGCTAGCGGGAGCATCCTACAATGAGCAGTTCTTC.